The 22 T cell receptor beta chains listed next were all sequenced from one sample in a study of T cells in Graves' hyperthyroidism and ophthalmopathy. Amplification yielded TCR beta CDR3 regions, with RNA transcripts as the source. A set of HTBI primers served as the primers for a first-round RT-PCR of the TCR CDR3. TCRdb called the multiplex PCR reads again in MiXCR, with one record for every CDR3 protein. There are about 570,000 distinct CDR3 sequences in the sample; about half occur only once, and 15% to 20% lies in the top ten. Sequenced material: peripheral blood or thyroid tissue (not recorded which). The receptors were gathered from an adult woman with Graves' disease, either hyperthyroidism or ophthalmopathy (not recorded which).

The chain links TRBV10-3 to TRBJ2-7; 7 bases line up with TRBD1. The V and J ends lost 6 bases and 3 bases, in that order; junction bases with no gene match: 11. The germline CDR1 and CDR2 sequences are ENHRY and SYGVKD. CDR3 length equals 15 residues. The DNA of the CDR3 is TGTGCCATCAGCCAGAAATGGGACAGCTACTACGAGCAGTACTTC. It translates to CAISQKWDSYYEQYF.

This clonotype was picked up many times. This sequence joins TRBV29-1 and TRBJ1-2, with D unclear. The CDR3 covers 13 residues. Trimming pared 3 bases from V and 5 bases from J, leaving 13 bases between. Per the germline V gene, CDR1 is SQVTM and CDR2 is ANQGSEA. The CDR3 loop is CSVDVGSLYGYTF. CDR3 DNA: TGCAGCGTTGATGTGGGCAGTTTGTATGGCTACACCTTC.

This clonotype was seen a handful of times. V usage is TRBV25-1 and J usage is TRBJ2-2; D is ambiguous. V was trimmed by 0 bases and J by 10 bases, leaving 3 bases between them. CDR3 length: 11 amino acids. Germline CDR1 MGHDK, CDR2 SYGVNS. This CDR3 reads CASSEYQELFF. The CDR3 bases are TGTGCCAGCAGTGAATATCAGGAGCTGTTTTTT.

The rearrangement joins TRBV11-2 to TRBJ2-5; 14 nucleotides line up with TRBD2. The CDR3 spans 18 residues. V gave up 5 bases and J gave up 4 bases; unmatched junction bases: 12. Germline V gives CDR1 SGHAT, CDR2 FQNNGV. The CDR3 loop is CASSRTGTSGSGGETQYF. In nucleotides, the CDR3 is TGTGCCAGCAGCCGAACCGGGACTAGCGGGAGTGGAGGAGAGACCCAGTACTTC.

This clonotype was detected ten times or more. The rearrangement joins TRBV29-1 to TRBJ1-1; unclear D gene. This CDR3 has 10 amino acids. V was clipped by 4 bases and J by 7 bases, with 7 bases between them. The germline V gene encodes CDR1 SQVTM and CDR2 ANQGSEA. DNA for the CDR3: TGCAGCGTTGTTCTTATTGAAGCTTTCTTT. This translates into CSVVLIEAFF.

This clonotype was seen many times. The rearrangement links TRBV11-1 to TRBJ1-2, with 8 bases fitting TRBD1. After removal of 7 bases from V and 4 bases from J, the junction contained 8 bases not matched to a gene. This CDR3 contains 14 residues. Germline V CDR1 and CDR2: SGHAT, FQDESV (reference sequence). The CDR3 nucleotides are TGTGCCAGCACCCCGGACGGGACAGGCTATGGCTACACCTTC. Translated, it gives CASTPDGTGYGYTF.

A remark on this clonotype: The missing conserved phenylalanine or tryptophan at the end of this CDR3 makes a read error likely. The V call is TRBV7-2, the J call TRBJ1-1; tentative D call: TRBD1 (5 bases). Germline V gene sequence: CDR1 SGHTA, CDR2 FQGNSA. The CDR3 contains 15 residues. The CDR3 DNA sequence: TGTGCCATCAGCCCGTACGGGACTCAGGACACTGAAGCTTTCCTT. Its protein product is CAISPYGTQDTEAFL.

This clonotype has at least ten counts. J is TRBJ2-5 and V is TRBV28, with a possible D match to TRBD2 (5 bases). CDR3 size: 16 residues. The V gene lost 4 bases and the J gene lost 2 bases, with 17 bases spanning the gap. Germline lookup yields CDR1 MDHEN and CDR2 SYDVKM. Here the CDR3 reads CASSYELGNLQETQYF. Here the CDR3 DNA reads TGTGCCAGCAGTTACGAACTCGGGAACCTTCAAGAGACCCAGTACTTC.

This sequence joins TRBV28 and TRBJ1-6, with 8 bases aligning to TRBD1. Germline V gene sequence: CDR1 MDHEN, CDR2 SYDVKM. Germline trimming cut 2 bases from V and 10 bases from J; bases unmatched to any gene: 7. The CDR3 contains 15 residues. CDR3 protein: CASSLGDRFFSPLHF. In DNA, the CDR3 is TGTGCCAGCAGTTTAGGGGACAGGTTTTTCTCACCCCTCCACTTT. Full variable domain (outside the CDR3, taken from reference TRBV28 and TRBJ1-6): DVKVTQSSRYLVKRTGEKVFLECVQDMDHENMFWYRQDPGLGLRLIYFSYDVKMKEKGDIPEGYSVSREKKERFSLILESASTNQTSMYLCASSLGDRFFSPLHFGNGTRLTVT.

Of note for this clonotype: A read error may produce the germline difference seen at one junction end. This sequence joins TRBV15 and TRBJ1-4; D gene uncertain. Germline CDR1 reads LNHNV; CDR2 reads YYDKDF (reference sequence). The CDR3 runs to 15 residues. The CDR3 reads CAASSPTRPNEKLFF. CDR3 nucleotides: TGTGCCGCCAGCAGCCCAACACGTCCTAATGAAAAACTGTTTTTT.

The V call is TRBV29-1, the J call TRBJ2-7; the D gene is possibly TRBD2 (6 bases). The CDR3 length is 13 residues. V lost 5 bases to trimming and J lost 0 bases, with 11 bases between them. Germline V gene sequence: CDR1 SQVTM, CDR2 ANQGSEA. CDR3 in DNA: TGCAGCGTTCAGAAGACTAGCTCCTACGAGCAGTACTTC. Amino acids: CSVQKTSSYEQYF.

The sample holds many counts of this clonotype. This sequence joins TRBV7-2 and TRBJ2-7; 8 bases agree with TRBD1. Germline V gene data show CDR1 as SGHTA and CDR2 as FQGNSA. The CDR3 runs 17 residues. J lost 3 bases, V lost 0 bases, and 10 bases had no gene match. The CDR3 reads CASSLAISTGVDYEQYF. The CDR3 DNA reads TGTGCCAGCAGCTTAGCAATCTCGACAGGGGTAGACTACGAGCAGTACTTC.

On this clonotype itself: A much larger clone differs by one base, so this may be a read error. V and J are TRBV5-5 and TRBJ2-7; 7 positions match TRBD2. The CDR3 consists of 13 residues. Germline V gives CDR1 SGHKS, CDR2 YYEKEE (reference sequence). CDR3: CASSLGEGREHYF. The CDR3 DNA follows: TGTGCCAGCAGCCTAGGGGAGGGCCGGGAGCATTACTTC.

In regard to this clonotype: The DNA is omitted, as the CDR3 cannot be located on it reliably, and the CDR3 follows TCRdb's listing. The chain combines TRBV29-1 with TRBJ1-2. The CDR3 has 17 amino acids, counting both end residues. CDR1 is SQVTM, CDR2 ANQGSEA, per germline. The CDR3 reads CSARRTLNTEAFFGYTF.

The chain employs TRBV9 and TRBJ2-5, with 13 positions matching TRBD2. Germline loops: CDR1 SGDLS, CDR2 YYNGEE. Trimming at V came to 4 bases and at J to 0 bases, leaving 6 bases not matched to a gene. The CDR3 sequence is 17 residues long. The CDR3 spells CASSTGLAGYHQETQYF. Here the CDR3 DNA reads TGTGCCAGCAGCACGGGACTAGCGGGGTATCACCAAGAGACCCAGTACTTC.

Comment on this clonotype: Given the absence of the conserved phenylalanine or tryptophan at the CDR3 end, a read error is likely. The DNA is left out, because the CDR3 cannot be placed on it with certainty; the CDR3 is given as TCRdb lists it. The chain couples TRBV10-2 to TRBJ1-6. CDR1 is WSHSY and CDR2 is SAAADI in the germline V gene. With termini counted, the CDR3 has 8 amino acids. CDR3 amino acids: CASSLQLS.

With regard to this clonotype: At one boundary the junction diverges from the germline segment, which might be a read error. V gene TRBV3-1 combines with J gene TRBJ2-7, with 10 bases that match TRBD2. This CDR3 is 15 amino acids long. Germline V gene sequence: CDR1 LGHDT, CDR2 YNNKEL (reference sequence). The CDR3 nucleotides read TGTGCCAGCAGCCAAGGTCTAGCGGGAGCCTACGAGCACTACTTC. It yields the protein CASSQGLAGAYEHYF.

The chain links TRBV5-1 to TRBJ1-2, with 8 bases aligning to TRBD1. The junction had 9 bases not matched to a gene; V was cut back by 1 base and J by 4 bases. In germline, CDR1 is SGHRS, CDR2 YFSETQ. The CDR3 has 16 residues. CDR3 sequence (DNA): TGCGCCAGCAGCTTGACGACAGGGGTCAGGTCCTATGGCTACACCTTC. It is translated as CASSLTTGVRSYGYTF.

This clonotype was observed a handful of times. The chain recombines TRBV19 with TRBJ1-5; possible D gene TRBD1, 6 bases. The CDR3 loop spans 13 amino acids. Trimming left V 7 bases short and J 3 bases short, with 10 bases between. The germline V gene has CDR1 LNHDA and CDR2 SQIVND (reference sequence). CDR3 region: CASTNRDNQPQHF. The CDR3 nucleotides read TGTGCCAGTACAAACAGGGACAATCAGCCCCAGCATTTT.

This clonotype has just one count. The chain recombines TRBV29-1 with TRBJ1-3, with 8 bases matching TRBD1. CDR1 and CDR2 from the germline V gene are SQVTM and ANQGSEA. After removal of 4 bases from V and 8 bases from J, the junction contained 7 bases not matched to a gene. The CDR3 spans 13 residues. The CDR3 region is CSVAETGAYTIYF. CDR3 DNA sequence: TGCAGCGTTGCTGAGACAGGGGCGTACACCATATATTTT.

This clonotype appeared many times. The chain uses TRBV5-1 and TRBJ2-5; 7 bases map to TRBD1. The CDR3 sequence is 14 residues long. The germline V gene encodes CDR1 SGHRS and CDR2 YFSETQ. With V trimmed by 7 bases and J by 3 bases, 9 bases remained unmatched. The CDR3 protein is CASAQGTAEETQYF. For the CDR3, the DNA is TGCGCCAGCGCACAGGGGACGGCAGAAGAGACCCAGTACTTC.

The CDR3 DNA sequence: TGTGCCTGGAGTGTTACTCAACCCCCGAGAAACACCATATATTTT. Translated: CAWSVTQPPRNTIYF. J is TRBJ1-3 and V is TRBV30; no clear D gene. Germline-derived CDR1 and CDR2 are GTSNPN and SVGIG (reference sequence). The CDR3 is 15 amino acids. V was trimmed by 0 bases and J by 5 bases, leaving 14 bases between them.